These T cell receptor beta chains were read from a single sample in a study of T cell responses to AZD1222 COVID-19 vaccine. Sequenced by immunoSEQ multiplex PCR; TCRdb stores in-frame clones only, minus some. The profile covers tens of thousands of clones, with over 90% appearing a single time and more than 7% taken by the ten largest. The material sequenced was peripheral blood, taken on day 0 of AZD1222 vaccination. The source of these receptors is an adult in good health. CDR3s include the opening cysteine and the closing phenylalanine or tryptophan. Only part of the rows carry a size: once, few, many, or a class if the clone is expanded.

v_call	j_call	clone_size	cdr3_aa
TRBV1	TRBJ2-3	once	CTSSQDRREGNTQYF
TRBV27	TRBJ2-1	.	CASSFTAGVPNNEQFF
TRBV5-4	TRBJ2-7	.	CASSLEGLAAPQQYF
TRBV3-1/TRBV3-2	TRBJ2-3	few	CASRLRTDTDTQYF
TRBV24-1	TRBJ2-2	.	CATSDPGLAGAGGELFF
TRBV30	TRBJ2-7	.	CAWSLASGVGEQYF
TRBV6-5	TRBJ1-5	.	CASSQDRGSNQPQHF
TRBV5-3	TRBJ2-1	.	CARSTGGDRYNEQFF
TRBV5-1	TRBJ1-1	.	CASSSGNTEAFF
TRBV6-5	TRBJ1-2	.	CASRATGTRYGYTF
TRBV19	TRBJ2-7	.	CASSTRGPYEQYF
TRBV7-6	TRBJ1-1	.	CASSLLKGGNTEAFF
TRBV6-1	TRBJ1-1	.	CASSDTTNTEAFF
TRBV3-1/TRBV3-2	TRBJ2-2	.	CASSQEFLRIAETYTGELFF
TRBV12-3/TRBV12-4	TRBJ1-4	once	CASSFRGQLPQFF